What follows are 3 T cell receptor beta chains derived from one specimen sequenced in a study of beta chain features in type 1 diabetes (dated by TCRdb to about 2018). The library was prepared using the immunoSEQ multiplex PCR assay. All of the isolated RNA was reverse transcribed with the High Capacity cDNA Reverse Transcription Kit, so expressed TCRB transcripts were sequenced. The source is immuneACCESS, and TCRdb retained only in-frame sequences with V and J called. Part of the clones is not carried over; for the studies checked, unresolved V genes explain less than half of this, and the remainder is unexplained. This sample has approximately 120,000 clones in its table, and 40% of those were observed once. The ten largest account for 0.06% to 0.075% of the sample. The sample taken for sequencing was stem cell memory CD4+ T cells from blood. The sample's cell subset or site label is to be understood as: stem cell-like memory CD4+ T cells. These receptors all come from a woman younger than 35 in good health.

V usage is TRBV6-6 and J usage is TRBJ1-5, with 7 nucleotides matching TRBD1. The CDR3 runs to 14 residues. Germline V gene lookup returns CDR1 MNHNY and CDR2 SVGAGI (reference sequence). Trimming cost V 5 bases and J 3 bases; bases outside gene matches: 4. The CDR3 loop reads CASSEDRTNQPQHF. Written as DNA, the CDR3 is TGTGCCAGCAGTGAGGACAGGACCAATCAGCCCCAGCATTTT.

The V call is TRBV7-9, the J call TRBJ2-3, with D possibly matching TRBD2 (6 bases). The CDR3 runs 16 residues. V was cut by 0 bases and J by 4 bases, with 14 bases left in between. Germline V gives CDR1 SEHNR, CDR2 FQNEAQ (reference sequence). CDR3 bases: TGTGCCAGCAGCTTAGCCGTCAAACTAGCCGCAGATACGCAGTATTTT. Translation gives CASSLAVKLAADTQYF.

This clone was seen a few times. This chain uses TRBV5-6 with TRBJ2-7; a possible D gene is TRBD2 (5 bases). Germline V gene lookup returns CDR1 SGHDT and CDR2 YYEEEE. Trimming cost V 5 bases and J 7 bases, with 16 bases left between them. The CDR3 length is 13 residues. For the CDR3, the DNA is TGTGCCAGCAGATTTGGGAGAACTGGAGAGCAGTACTTC. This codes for CASRFGRTGEQYF.